This T cell receptor beta chain was obtained from a study of blood T cell repertoires in COVID-19. Study-wide context: The samples span acute and convalescent COVID-19 from the United States, Italy and Spain. From T cells, B-cell-depleted T cells, or PBMCs came the material, which was cDNA or gDNA.

V dropped 4 bases and J dropped 3 bases, with 16 bases sitting between them. CDR1 and CDR2 from the germline V gene are MGHRA and YSYEKL. The CDR3 totals 15 residues. Original analysis: Cell counts per sample came from amplifying reference gene primers. TCRdb's table, derived via immunoSEQ multiplex PCR, lists solely in-frame clones and lacks some. The V and J calls and clone size are taken from that table; D and trimming were inferred from the DNA. The sample carries 300,000 to 350,000 clones, about 83% recorded once. The sequence came from a man younger than 45 with active or convalescent COVID-19. The sequenced sample consisted of peripheral blood. V usage is TRBV4-1 and J usage is TRBJ2-7, with D possibly matching TRBD2 (7 bases). CDR3 residues: CASSLRGTSDYEQYF. In nucleotides, the CDR3 is TGCGCCAGCAGCCTCAGGGGTACTAGCGACTACGAGCAGTACTTC.